The rows below give T cell receptor beta chains drawn from one sample of a study of T-cell reconstitution after alpha-beta-depleted transplantation in children. TCRdb ran MiXCR on the PCR reads and lists one entry per CDR3 protein. Counted here are under 150,000 distinct CDR3 sequences, 8.5% to 10% occurring once; the ten biggest clones make up around 24%. This sample comprised PBMCs, mostly from graft donor cells, obtained 180 days after TCRalphabeta/CD19-depleted stem cell transplant. The receptors shown here come from a girl in the first two years of life who had a stem cell transplant for combined immunodeficiency, so the T cells may come from the graft donor. Each CDR3 is given with its conserved first and last residue. Each record gives: clone size, D gene, V gene, J gene, CDR3 protein, CDR3 DNA. A D gene is named only where the DNA matches it firmly. Clone size is shown for a subset of rows, as once, few, many or a class of expanded clone.

clone size: few; D gene: TRBD1; V gene: TRBV20-1; J gene: TRBJ2-7; CDR3 protein: CSARSGTGVYEQYF; CDR3 DNA: TGCAGTGCTAGATCCGGGACAGGGGTATACGAGCAGTACTTC
clone size: few; D gene: TRBD2; V gene: TRBV5-1; J gene: TRBJ2-2; CDR3 protein: CASSRFSGGAGTGELFF; CDR3 DNA: TGCGCCAGCAGCCGTTTTAGCGGGGGGGCCGGCACCGGGGAGCTGTTTTTT
clone size: few; D gene: TRBD1; V gene: TRBV12-3/TRBV12-4; J gene: TRBJ2-2; CDR3 protein: CASSLRQGDTGELFF; CDR3 DNA: TGTGCCAGCAGTTTGAGGCAGGGGGACACCGGGGAGCTGTTTTTT
clone size: few; D gene: .; V gene: TRBV5-1; J gene: TRBJ2-2; CDR3 protein: CASSLALQALANTGELFF; CDR3 DNA: TGCGCCAGCAGCTTGGCACTTCAGGCGTTGGCGAACACCGGGGAGCTGTTTTTT
clone size: .; D gene: .; V gene: TRBV2; J gene: TRBJ2-6; CDR3 protein: CASFVAQMSSGANVLTF; CDR3 DNA: TGTGCCAGCTTCGTGGCCCAGATGAGCTCTGGGGCCAACGTCCTGACTTTC
clone size: .; D gene: .; V gene: TRBV30; J gene: TRBJ1-1; CDR3 protein: CAWTSGGGYEAFF; CDR3 DNA: TGTGCCTGGACCTCGGGGGGGGGTTATGAAGCTTTCTTT
clone size: few; D gene: .; V gene: TRBV12-3/TRBV12-4; J gene: TRBJ2-1; CDR3 protein: CASSLRRLFNNEQFF; CDR3 DNA: TGTGCCAGCAGTTTGAGGCGATTATTCAACAATGAGCAGTTCTTC
clone size: .; D gene: TRBD2; V gene: TRBV7-2; J gene: TRBJ2-7; CDR3 protein: CASSLGALAGGAYEQYF; CDR3 DNA: TGTGCCAGCAGCTTAGGGGCCCTAGCGGGAGGCGCCTACGAGCAGTACTTC
clone size: .; D gene: TRBD1; V gene: TRBV5-6; J gene: TRBJ2-7; CDR3 protein: CASSSGQGSYEQYF; CDR3 DNA: TGTGCCAGCAGCAGCGGACAGGGATCCTACGAGCAGTACTTC
clone size: few; D gene: .; V gene: TRBV11-2; J gene: TRBJ2-1; CDR3 protein: CASSRGAQTHYNEQFF; CDR3 DNA: TGTGCCAGCAGCCGGGGGGCTCAGACCCATTACAATGAGCAGTTCTTC
clone size: .; D gene: TRBD1; V gene: TRBV20-1; J gene: TRBJ2-6; CDR3 protein: CSARIQGAEANVLTF; CDR3 DNA: TGCAGTGCTAGGATCCAGGGGGCCGAGGCCAACGTCCTGACTTTC
clone size: few; D gene: TRBD1; V gene: TRBV4-3; J gene: TRBJ1-1; CDR3 protein: CASSRRQGATEAFF; CDR3 DNA: TGCGCCAGCAGCCGGAGACAGGGGGCTACTGAAGCTTTCTTT
clone size: many; D gene: TRBD1; V gene: TRBV11-2; J gene: TRBJ2-2; CDR3 protein: CASSLGGRGQGTGELFF; CDR3 DNA: TGTGCCAGCAGCTTAGGAGGCAGGGGGCAGGGAACCGGGGAGCTGTTTTTT
clone size: .; D gene: TRBD1; V gene: TRBV28; J gene: TRBJ2-6; CDR3 protein: CASSFDRGDGANVLTF; CDR3 DNA: TGTGCCAGCAGTTTTGACAGGGGGGATGGGGCCAACGTCCTGACTTTC
clone size: few; D gene: .; V gene: TRBV18; J gene: TRBJ2-5; CDR3 protein: CASSPIGETQYF; CDR3 DNA: TGTGCCAGCTCACCAATCGGGGAGACCCAGTACTTC
clone size: many; D gene: .; V gene: TRBV20-1; J gene: TRBJ2-3; CDR3 protein: CSAFDGSTDTQYF; CDR3 DNA: TGCAGTGCTTTCGACGGTAGCACAGATACGCAGTATTTT
clone size: many; D gene: .; V gene: TRBV7-2; J gene: TRBJ2-7; CDR3 protein: CASGSGSWEQYF; CDR3 DNA: TGTGCCAGCGGATCGGGGTCCTGGGAGCAGTACTTC
clone size: few; D gene: .; V gene: TRBV7-2; J gene: TRBJ2-5; CDR3 protein: CASRRSGEETQYF; CDR3 DNA: TGTGCCAGCAGGCGGTCGGGGGAAGAGACCCAGTACTTC
clone size: .; D gene: .; V gene: TRBV30; J gene: TRBJ1-3; CDR3 protein: CAWSVGGRDTIYF; CDR3 DNA: TGTGCCTGGAGTGTTGGTGGGAGAGACACCATATATTTT
clone size: .; D gene: .; V gene: TRBV5-1; J gene: TRBJ2-3; CDR3 protein: CASSPWGAAHPDTQYF; CDR3 DNA: TGCGCCAGCAGCCCGTGGGGGGCCGCTCACCCAGATACGCAGTATTTT
clone size: few; D gene: TRBD1; V gene: TRBV4-3; J gene: TRBJ2-3; CDR3 protein: CASSPMGQRSTDTQYF; CDR3 DNA: TGCGCCAGCAGCCCAATGGGACAGCGCAGCACAGATACGCAGTATTTT
clone size: .; D gene: .; V gene: TRBV10-3; J gene: TRBJ2-7; CDR3 protein: CAISDLGNPYEQYF; CDR3 DNA: TGTGCCATCAGTGACCTTGGGAATCCCTACGAGCAGTACTTC
clone size: few; D gene: TRBD1; V gene: TRBV20-1; J gene: TRBJ1-4; CDR3 protein: CSVSTVPGQPNEKLFF; CDR3 DNA: TGCAGTGTATCCACTGTACCGGGACAGCCTAATGAAAAACTGTTTTTT
clone size: .; D gene: .; V gene: TRBV29-1; J gene: TRBJ1-1; CDR3 protein: CSVDSILRGDTEAFF; CDR3 DNA: TGCAGCGTTGACAGCATCCTCCGGGGGGACACTGAAGCTTTCTTT
clone size: .; D gene: .; V gene: TRBV29-1; J gene: TRBJ1-2; CDR3 protein: CSVEDVQGGDYGYTF; CDR3 DNA: TGCAGCGTTGAAGATGTTCAGGGAGGGGACTATGGCTACACCTTC
clone size: few; D gene: TRBD2; V gene: TRBV20-1; J gene: TRBJ2-7; CDR3 protein: CSAREEVAGDYEQYF; CDR3 DNA: TGCAGTGCTAGAGAGGAGGTAGCGGGGGACTACGAGCAGTACTTC
clone size: few; D gene: .; V gene: TRBV7-9; J gene: TRBJ2-3; CDR3 protein: CASSLDRMDTQYF; CDR3 DNA: TGTGCCAGCAGCTTAGATCGGATGGATACGCAGTATTTT
clone size: many; D gene: TRBD1; V gene: TRBV6-1; J gene: TRBJ1-3; CDR3 protein: CASSAQGAVGNTIYF; CDR3 DNA: TGTGCCAGCAGTGCCCAGGGGGCTGTTGGAAACACCATATATTTT
clone size: many; D gene: .; V gene: TRBV20-1; J gene: TRBJ2-1; CDR3 protein: CSATGIAEGDEQFF; CDR3 DNA: TGCAGTGCCACGGGGATAGCGGAAGGGGATGAGCAGTTCTTC
clone size: .; D gene: TRBD2; V gene: TRBV7-8; J gene: TRBJ2-1; CDR3 protein: CASKSSGGSGEQFF; CDR3 DNA: TGTGCCAGCAAGTCTAGCGGGGGGTCGGGTGAGCAGTTCTTC
clone size: .; D gene: .; V gene: TRBV5-5; J gene: TRBJ2-6; CDR3 protein: CASSRQPPSGANVLTF; CDR3 DNA: TGTGCCAGCAGCCGACAGCCACCCTCTGGGGCCAACGTCCTGACTTTC
clone size: few; D gene: .; V gene: TRBV29-1; J gene: TRBJ2-1; CDR3 protein: CSVEDEGRTSYNEQFF; CDR3 DNA: TGCAGCGTTGAAGATGAGGGGAGGACCTCCTACAATGAGCAGTTCTTC
clone size: .; D gene: TRBD1; V gene: TRBV3-1; J gene: TRBJ1-6; CDR3 protein: CATCQVPGTGAYNSPLHF; CDR3 DNA: TGTGCCACCTGCCAAGTACCCGGGACAGGAGCCTATAATTCACCCCTCCACTTT
clone size: many; D gene: .; V gene: TRBV29-1; J gene: TRBJ2-1; CDR3 protein: CSVENPAGTHFSGEQFF; CDR3 DNA: TGCAGCGTTGAAAATCCAGCCGGGACCCACTTCTCAGGGGAGCAGTTCTTC
clone size: .; D gene: TRBD2; V gene: TRBV14; J gene: TRBJ2-1; CDR3 protein: CASTLAGSYNEQFF; CDR3 DNA: TGTGCCAGCACCCTAGCGGGATCCTACAATGAGCAGTTCTTC
clone size: .; D gene: .; V gene: TRBV29-1; J gene: TRBJ1-1; CDR3 protein: CSAREMNTEAFF; CDR3 DNA: TGCAGCGCCAGGGAAATGAACACTGAAGCTTTCTTT
clone size: few; D gene: TRBD2; V gene: TRBV7-2; J gene: TRBJ2-4; CDR3 protein: CASSFAGGRLAKNIQYF; CDR3 DNA: TGTGCCAGCAGCTTCGCGGGGGGGCGGTTAGCCAAAAACATTCAGTACTTC
clone size: many; D gene: TRBD1; V gene: TRBV10-3; J gene: TRBJ2-3; CDR3 protein: CAISGDQGAGDTQYF; CDR3 DNA: TGTGCCATCAGTGGGGATCAGGGGGCTGGAGATACGCAGTATTTT
clone size: few; D gene: TRBD1; V gene: TRBV20-1; J gene: TRBJ2-5; CDR3 protein: CSARSGTGRETQYF; CDR3 DNA: TGCAGTGCTAGATCCGGGACAGGGCGTGAGACCCAGTACTTC
clone size: .; D gene: .; V gene: TRBV10-3; J gene: TRBJ2-3; CDR3 protein: CAISGGRPDLTLTDTQYF; CDR3 DNA: TGTGCCATCAGTGGGGGACGGCCGGACCTCACACTCACAGATACGCAGTATTTT
clone size: .; D gene: .; V gene: TRBV6-2/TRBV6-3; J gene: TRBJ1-5; CDR3 protein: CASSWPGVQPQHF; CDR3 DNA: TGTGCCAGCAGTTGGCCAGGGGTACAGCCCCAGCATTTT
clone size: few; D gene: TRBD2; V gene: TRBV3-1; J gene: TRBJ2-2; CDR3 protein: CASSPFWERENTGELFF; CDR3 DNA: TGTGCCAGCAGCCCTTTTTGGGAGCGGGAGAACACCGGGGAGCTGTTTTTT
clone size: .; D gene: .; V gene: TRBV29-1; J gene: TRBJ2-5; CDR3 protein: CSVEGSEETQYF; CDR3 DNA: TGCAGCGTTGAGGGCAGTGAAGAGACCCAGTACTTC
clone size: .; D gene: .; V gene: TRBV12-3/TRBV12-4; J gene: TRBJ1-3; CDR3 protein: CASSPQLGNTIYF; CDR3 DNA: TGTGCCAGCAGCCCGCAGTTGGGAAACACCATATATTTT
clone size: .; D gene: TRBD1; V gene: TRBV7-2; J gene: TRBJ2-6; CDR3 protein: CASSAGQGSSGANVLTF; CDR3 DNA: TGTGCCAGCAGCGCGGGACAGGGGTCCTCTGGGGCCAACGTCCTGACTTTC